This TCR beta chain is drawn from a study of metastatic and nonmetastatic thyroid tumors. Prior to thyroid surgery, none of the patients had received any treatment. TCRdb reprocessed the PCR reads via MiXCR. This table has around 4,300 clones, around 30% appearing once. Germline V lookup: CDR1 LGHDT, CDR2 YNNKEL (reference sequence). Trimming removed 1 base from V and 8 bases from J; junction bases left unmatched: 4. The CDR3 is 14 residues long. Sequencing was carried out using adjacent normal tissue. The sequence was collected from a male donor with papillary thyroid cancer or a benign thyroid nodule (not recorded which). Some clones in this sample may be carry-over from other donors' samples. V usage is TRBV3-1 and J usage is TRBJ1-1; 10 bases are shared with TRBD1. The CDR3 nucleotides are TGTGCCAGCAGCCAAGTAGGACAGGGGGTGGAAGCTTTCTTT. This sequence encodes CASSQVGQGVEAFF.